This TCR beta chain came from a study of T cells after somatic rescue of genetic block. The method was immunoSEQ multiplex PCR; TCRdb's version includes in-frame clones alone and lacks a portion of them. The sample records some 67,000 clones, around 90% being singletons. CDR3 size: 15 residues. The V gene's germline CDR1 is MNHEY and CDR2 SVGAGI. V lost 2 bases and J 0 bases, leaving 5 bases between the germline ends. This receptor was taken from a man aged 35 to 55. The sequenced sample was peripheral blood mononuclear cells (PBMCs). J is TRBJ2-6 and V is TRBV6-5, with D maybe TRBD1 (5 bases). CDR3 in amino acids: CASSYDSSGANVLTF. For the CDR3, the DNA is TGTGCCAGCAGTTACGACAGCTCTGGGGCCAACGTCCTGACTTTC.